This T cell receptor beta chain originates from a study of cytomegalovirus exposure and HLA in healthy donors. Remarks on this clone: Its cognate antigen is unknown.

The PCR contained 60 Vbeta and 13 Jbeta primers. TCRdb's table, derived via immunoSEQ multiplex PCR, lists solely in-frame clones and lacks some. The data hold roughly 190,000 clones, with around four fifths observed a single time. Study-wide results and limits: Available immune exposure information covered CMV serostatus only. The study designated 150 to 200 TCR beta chains cytomegalovirus-associated. The likely origin of a cluster of highly shared sequence variants was a sequencing artifact.

Sequenced sample: PBMCs. This TCR derives from a woman aged 40 to 50 in good health and CMV-seronegative.

CDR3 bases: TGCGCCAGCAGCTTGCTCGGTTCTCGCGGGAGTTCGGCCCAGTACTTC. Translated: CASSLLGSRGSSAQYF. The V and J genes are TRBV5-1 and TRBJ2-5, with 7 nucleotides matching TRBD2. Losses at the gene ends were 1 base for V and 9 bases for J; bases not matched to a gene: 15. The germline gives CDR1 SGHRS, CDR2 YFSETQ. This CDR3 region has 16 residues.